Listed here are 30 T cell receptor beta chains from one sample, sequenced in a study of T cells after yellow fever vaccination. TCRdb re-derived calls from the 5' RACE reads in MiXCR, one entry per CDR3 protein. This table has approximately 74,000 distinct CDR3 sequences, approximately 5% appearing once. Source: CD4+ T cells sorted from PBMCs, taken around 15 days after the first yellow fever vaccination. Receptors were obtained from a young man who received the YFV17D yellow fever vaccine.

This clonotype occurred many times. The chain combines TRBV5-1 with TRBJ2-2; 9 positions agree with TRBD2. V gave up 0 bases and J gave up 6 bases; unmatched junction bases: 6. Germline V gene lookup returns CDR1 SGHRS and CDR2 YFSETQ. The CDR3 is 16 amino acids. The CDR3, as DNA: TGCGCCAGCAGCTTGGGACTAGCGGTGGGGTCCGGGGAGCTGTTTTTT. Protein: CASSLGLAVGSGELFF.

This clonotype came up many times. This chain connects TRBV5-1 to TRBJ1-2; 9 positions agree with TRBD1. The CDR3 has 17 amino acids. After removal of 2 bases from V and 4 bases from J, the junction contained 12 bases not matched to a gene. Germline V lookup: CDR1 SGHRS, CDR2 YFSETQ. The DNA for the CDR3 is TGCGCCAGCAGCTTAACCCCTGACAGGGGGAAGGTCTATGGCTACACCTTC. Residues: CASSLTPDRGKVYGYTF.

The table lists this clonotype with many counts. V usage is TRBV24-1 and J usage is TRBJ1-5, with D hard to call. Trimming took off 0 bases at V and 3 bases at J, with 14 bases between the two ends. Germline V gene sequence: CDR1 KGHDR, CDR2 SFDVKD. CDR3 length: 17 residues. As DNA, the CDR3 is TGTGCCACCAGTGATTTGCTAGGGCGGTCTTACAATCAGCCCCAGCATTTT. Translation gives CATSDLLGRSYNQPQHF.

This clonotype was picked up many times. V gene TRBV28 combines with J gene TRBJ2-1; no clear D gene. Germline V CDR1 and CDR2: MDHEN, SYDVKM. The V and J ends lost 8 bases and 0 bases respectively, with 11 bases between them. The CDR3 spans 14 residues. The CDR3 protein is CASGSAASYNEQFF. The DNA of the CDR3 is TGTGCCAGCGGTAGTGCGGCCTCCTACAATGAGCAGTTCTTC.

The table lists this clonotype with many counts. The rearrangement links TRBV11-2 to TRBJ2-7, with 7 nucleotides matching TRBD2. This CDR3 spans 14 amino acids. Germline V gene lookup returns CDR1 SGHAT and CDR2 FQNNGV. The trim removed 3 bases at V and 4 bases at J, leaving 6 bases unmatched. The CDR3 sequence is CASSFRGGGYEQYF. CDR3 DNA: TGTGCCAGCAGCTTTCGCGGCGGGGGTTACGAGCAGTACTTC.

There are many counts of this clonotype. The CDR3 nucleotides read TGCGCCAGCGCGCCGGGGGAGGGAGGTGATACGCAGTATTTT. Translation gives CASAPGEGGDTQYF. This chain links TRBV5-1 with TRBJ2-3; 7 bases line up with TRBD2. Germline values: CDR1 SGHRS, CDR2 YFSETQ. The junction had 11 bases not matched to a gene; V was cut back by 7 bases and J by 6 bases. The CDR3 has 14 residues.

This clonotype was seen repeatedly, ten times or more. This chain joins TRBV18 and TRBJ2-6; D tentatively reads TRBD1 or TRBD2 (6 bases each). The ends were cut back, 4 bases at V and 0 bases at J, with 13 bases in the middle. The germline CDR1 and CDR2 sequences are KGHSH and LQKENI. This CDR3 has 17 amino acids. This CDR3 is CASSRPGALSGANVLTF. CDR3 in DNA: TGTGCCAGCTCACGGCCGGGGGCCCTCTCTGGGGCCAACGTCCTGACTTTC.

Many counts were recorded for this clonotype. The gene calls are TRBV12-3 or TRBV12-4 and TRBJ2-1, with D unresolved. With 6 bases removed from V and 3 bases from J, the gap between germline ends came to 12 bases. This CDR3 is 14 amino acids long. The CDR3 DNA reads TGTGCCAGCAGCTACATTTCGGGCTACAATGAGCAGTTCTTC. Protein product: CASSYISGYNEQFF.

This clonotype has a count of ten or more. The J gene is TRBJ1-2, the V gene TRBV6-1; possibly TRBD1 for D (5 bases). The V end lost 5 bases, the J end lost 8 bases, and 18 bases lay between the germline ends. CDR1 and CDR2 from the germline V gene are MNHNS and SASEGT. The CDR3 totals 14 residues. The CDR3, as DNA: TGTGCCAGCAGTCCCCTCCGGGGGAAAGAGGGCTACACCTTC. This translates into CASSPLRGKEGYTF.

In its sample, this clonotype was seen many times. V gene TRBV20-1 combines with J gene TRBJ2-1; possible D gene TRBD1, 5 bases. V was cut by 1 base and J by 8 bases, with 9 bases left in between. The CDR3 runs 12 residues. The germline CDR1 and CDR2 sequences are DFQATT and SNEGSKA (reference sequence). The CDR3 protein is CSARGTTHEQFF. The CDR3, as DNA: TGCAGTGCTAGAGGGACAACCCATGAGCAGTTCTTC.

This clonotype was seen repeatedly, ten times or more. The V call is TRBV4-3, the J call TRBJ1-2; perhaps TRBD1 as D (6 bases). The CDR3 loop spans 18 amino acids. Trimming removed 1 base at V and 0 bases at J, with 18 bases between. Germline CDR1 is LGHNA and CDR2 is YSLEER. Here the CDR3 DNA reads TGCGCCAGCAGCCAAGTCATAATCCAGGGGCCCACTAACTATGGCTACACCTTC. Translated: CASSQVIIQGPTNYGYTF.

There are many counts of this clonotype. The gene calls are TRBV7-9 and TRBJ1-2; D gene uncertain. CDR3 length: 15 residues. Trimming left V 0 bases short and J 5 bases short, with 13 bases between. Germline V gene lookup returns CDR1 SEHNR and CDR2 FQNEAQ (reference sequence). The CDR3 DNA reads TGTGCCAGCAGCTTAGCGGACCGCACCCCTTATGGCTACACCTTC. Translated, it gives CASSLADRTPYGYTF.

This clonotype was detected many times. This chain connects TRBV20-1 to TRBJ1-1, with D unclear. V lost 6 bases to trimming and J lost 1 base, with 12 bases between them. Germline V gene lookup returns CDR1 DFQATT and CDR2 SNEGSKA (reference sequence). The CDR3 sequence is 13 residues long. CDR3 DNA sequence: TGCAGTGCACTGGGCGAGAGGAACACTGAAGCTTTCTTT. Translation gives CSALGERNTEAFF.

This clonotype occurred many times. This sequence joins TRBV12-3 or TRBV12-4 and TRBJ1-6; D remains unclear. Trimming stripped 4 bases from V and 9 bases from J, with 16 bases between. CDR3 length equals 15 residues. CDR3 region: CASSSPHQSGSPLHF. The CDR3 DNA reads TGTGCCAGCAGTTCTCCCCACCAATCCGGTTCACCCCTCCACTTT.

This clonotype was observed many times. The chain is built from TRBV18 and TRBJ2-3, with TRBD1 matching 8 bases. CDR3 size: 15 residues. V trimming: 4 bases; J trimming: 4 bases; junction bases outside the gene matches: 7. CDR1 KGHSH and CDR2 LQKENI come from the germline V gene. Here the CDR3 DNA reads TGTGCCAGCTCACGAGGACAGGGAAGGGCAGATACGCAGTATTTT. Protein product: CASSRGQGRADTQYF. Full variable domain (remainder filled in from reference TRBV18 and TRBJ2-3): NAGVMQNPRHLVRRRGQEARLRCSPMKGHSHVYWYRQLPEEGLKFMVYLQKENIIDESGMPKERFSAEFPKEGPSILRIQQVVRGDSAAYFCASSRGQGRADTQYFGPGTRLTVL.

In this sample, this clonotype turned up many times. J is TRBJ2-3 and V is TRBV5-1; D is uncertain. Trimming pared 3 bases from V and 4 bases from J, leaving 12 bases between. Per germline, CDR1 SGHRS and CDR2 YFSETQ. The CDR3 extends over 14 amino acids. CDR3 protein: CASSWRRPADTQYF. The CDR3, as DNA: TGCGCCAGCAGCTGGAGACGGCCTGCAGATACGCAGTATTTT. The whole variable domain, remainder taken from reference TRBV5-1 and TRBJ2-3, is KAGVTQTPRYLIKTRGQQVTLSCSPISGHRSVSWYQQTPGQGLQFLFEYFSETQRNKGNFPGRFSGRQFSNSRSEMNVSTLELGDSALYLCASSWRRPADTQYFGPGTRLTVL.

This clonotype has at least ten counts. The chain carries TRBV5-1 and TRBJ2-1; 8 bases fit TRBD2. Trimming took 8 bases from V and 10 from J; bases not matched to a gene: 17. This CDR3 is built from 15 residues. Germline lookup yields CDR1 SGHRS and CDR2 YFSETQ. The CDR3 reads CASMAGGGGSPEQFF. CDR3 nucleotides: TGCGCCAGTATGGCCGGGGGGGGCGGTTCCCCCGAGCAGTTCTTC. Full variable domain (missing parts from reference TRBV5-1 and TRBJ2-1): KAGVTQTPRYLIKTRGQQVTLSCSPISGHRSVSWYQQTPGQGLQFLFEYFSETQRNKGNFPGRFSGRQFSNSRSEMNVSTLELGDSALYLCASMAGGGGSPEQFFGPGTRLTVL.

This clonotype appeared many times. The chain uses TRBV5-1 and TRBJ2-2, with D perhaps TRBD1 (6 bases). Germline-derived CDR1 and CDR2 are SGHRS and YFSETQ. The CDR3 covers 14 residues. V gave up 0 bases and J gave up 5 bases, with 8 bases separating them. The CDR3 bases are TGCGCCAGCAGCTTGGGGACAGAAACCGGGGAGCTGTTTTTT. Translated: CASSLGTETGELFF.

Many counts were recorded for this clonotype. The chain links TRBV4-2 to TRBJ2-5; 11 bases are a match to TRBD1. This CDR3 spans 15 amino acids. CDR1 is LGHNA and CDR2 is YNFKEQ in the germline V gene. V lost 5 bases, J lost 2 bases, and 4 bases stayed unmatched. The DNA for the CDR3 is TGTGCCAGCAGCGGGGACAGGGGGTCTCAAGAGACCCAGTACTTC. It translates to CASSGDRGSQETQYF.

This clonotype was observed at least ten times. V and J are TRBV15 and TRBJ2-3; 7 bases are a match to TRBD2. The CDR3 length is 17 residues. V lost 2 bases and J lost 0; bases outside the gene matches: 8. Germline assignment: CDR1 LNHNV and CDR2 YYDKDF (reference sequence). The CDR3 DNA is TGTGCCACCAGCAGATACCCCGGGGGGACTAGCACAGATACGCAGTATTTT. It yields the protein CATSRYPGGTSTDTQYF. Filled out from reference TRBV15 and TRBJ2-3, the complete variable domain reads DAMVIQNPRYQVTQFGKPVTLSCSQTLNHNVMYWYQQKSSQAPKLLFHYYDKDFNNEADTPDNFQSRRPNTSFCFLDIRSPGLGDTAMYLCATSRYPGGTSTDTQYFGPGTRLTVL.

This clonotype was seen at least ten times. This chain links TRBV3-1 with TRBJ2-2; D is undetermined. Trimming cost V 2 bases and J 4 bases, with 5 bases left between them. Germline CDR1 is LGHDT and CDR2 is YNNKEL (reference sequence). This CDR3 spans 13 amino acids. For the CDR3, the DNA is TGTGCCAGCAGCCAATCGGTCACCGGGGAGCTGTTTTTT. This translates into CASSQSVTGELFF.

This clonotype was picked up many times. This chain links TRBV12-3 or TRBV12-4 with TRBJ1-5; D gene uncertain. V gave up 1 base and J gave up 7 bases, with 8 bases separating them. The length of the CDR3 is 13 residues. Here the CDR3 reads CASSLGRLQPQHF. CDR3 coding DNA: TGTGCCAGCAGTTTAGGTAGATTACAGCCCCAGCATTTT.

This clonotype was counted many times. The V and J genes are TRBV18 and TRBJ1-1, with D unclear. V lost 2 bases and J 3 bases, leaving 13 bases between the germline ends. This CDR3 region has 15 residues. The germline V gene encodes CDR1 KGHSH and CDR2 LQKENI. CDR3 in DNA: TGTGCCAGCTCACCAGAAGGACGATTGGACACTGAAGCTTTCTTT. This encodes CASSPEGRLDTEAFF.

This clonotype was seen at least ten times. V gene TRBV7-8 combines with J gene TRBJ2-7, with TRBD1 matching 9 bases. In germline, CDR1 is SGHVS, CDR2 FQNEAQ. The V segment lost 1 base and the J segment 6 bases; nucleotides outside the gene matches: 7. This CDR3 region has 15 residues. This chain's CDR3 is CASSLDGTGIPEQYV. The CDR3 DNA follows: TGTGCCAGCAGCTTAGATGGGACAGGGATCCCCGAGCAGTACGTC.

This clonotype was observed at least ten times. The genes are TRBV11-1 and TRBJ1-1; TRBD1 agrees at 9 bases. V was clipped by 5 bases and J by 0 bases; unmatched bases: 10. CDR1 and CDR2 from the germline V gene are SGHAT and FQDESV (reference sequence). The CDR3 contains 17 residues. CDR3 coding DNA: TGTGCCAGCAGCGTACCGGGACAGGGAAAATTGAACACTGAAGCTTTCTTT. It encodes CASSVPGQGKLNTEAFF.

This clonotype was found many times. CDR3 in amino acids: CATSRGGRGVSSYEQYV. The CDR3 DNA reads as TGTGCCACCAGCAGAGGGGGGCGCGGGGTAAGTTCCTACGAGCAGTACGTC. The rearrangement links TRBV15 to TRBJ2-7; D is tentatively TRBD1 or TRBD2 (6 bases each). The germline V gene encodes CDR1 LNHNV and CDR2 YYDKDF (reference sequence). The V gene lost 1 base and the J gene lost 1 base, with 17 bases spanning the gap. There are 17 residues in the CDR3.

Ten or more counts support this clonotype. The chain employs TRBV4-3 and TRBJ2-5; 12 bases are a match to TRBD2. Germline values: CDR1 LGHNA, CDR2 YSLEER. The CDR3 is made up of 16 amino acids. J was trimmed by 5 bases and V by 1 base; bases with no gene match: 5. CDR3: CASSQGPSGGAETQYF. CDR3 in DNA: TGCGCCAGCAGCCAAGGCCCTAGCGGGGGGGCCGAGACCCAGTACTTC.

Ten or more counts support this clonotype. The chain uses TRBV12-3 or TRBV12-4 and TRBJ1-4, with 7 positions matching TRBD1. CDR3 size: 16 residues. The V and J ends lost 5 bases and 1 base, in that order; junction bases with no gene match: 7. CDR3 amino acids: CASSVGQLVTNEKLFF. In DNA form, the CDR3 reads TGTGCCAGCAGTGTGGGACAGCTCGTAACTAATGAAAAACTGTTTTTT.

This clonotype has a count of ten or more. The rearrangement links TRBV21-1 to TRBJ1-6; the table's D call TRBD1 went unverified against the DNA. TRBV21-1 is classified as a pseudogene. There are 19 residues in the CDR3. CDR3 nucleotides: TGTGCCAGCAGCAAAGCGCGTACCCAACCGGGACCCTATAATTCACCCCTCCACTTT. Translated: CASSKARTQPGPYNSPLHF.

This clonotype was counted ten times or more. The V call is TRBV6-1, the J call TRBJ2-1; D is possibly TRBD1 or TRBD2 (5 bases each). V was clipped by 2 bases and J by 6 bases, with 11 bases between them. Looked up from germline, CDR1 is MNHNS and CDR2 is SASEGT. The CDR3 has 14 residues. CDR3 nucleotides: TGTGCCAGCAGTGAAATCGGGGCCCGCAATGAGCAGTTCTTC. It is translated as CASSEIGARNEQFF.